Below, 23 T cell receptor beta chains from the same sample are listed, as sequenced in a study of shared clonotypes between healthy human individuals. The assay was immunoSEQ multiplex PCR, and TCRdb's table has in-frame clones only and misses some. The table shows about 470,000 clones, with more than 75% occurring only once. The sequenced material came from PBMCs. These receptors all stem from a woman aged 40 to 50 in good health. Some clones in this sample may be carry-over from other donors' samples.

The chain carries TRBV5-6 and TRBJ2-5, with no clear D. The germline V gene has CDR1 SGHDT and CDR2 YYEEEE. The V end was cut by 1 base, the J end by 4 bases, with 11 bases between. There are 14 residues in the CDR3. The CDR3 here is CASSLSSWGETQYF. In DNA, the CDR3 is TGTGCCAGCAGCTTGAGTTCCTGGGGAGAGACCCAGTACTTC.

V is TRBV6-6 and J is TRBJ2-5; D is perhaps TRBD2 (7 bases). This CDR3 has 16 amino acids. Germline values: CDR1 MNHNY, CDR2 SVGAGI (reference sequence). V was shortened by 3 bases and J by 7 bases, with 21 bases between the two germline ends. Here the CDR3 DNA reads TGTGCCAGCAGTTATCCGGGGCGGGGGCCCCCCGGGACCCAGTACTTC. Protein product: CASSYPGRGPPGTQYF.

This sequence joins TRBV2 and TRBJ2-1; a possible D gene is TRBD2 (6 bases). Germline V CDR1 and CDR2: SNHLY, FYNNEI. The CDR3 has 17 amino acids. Trimming removed 8 bases at V and 0 bases at J, with 20 bases between. CDR3 sequence reads: CASWGRKETSSYNEQFF. The CDR3 nucleotides are TGTGCCAGCTGGGGGAGGAAGGAGACTAGCTCCTACAATGAGCAGTTCTTC.

This chain links TRBV7-2 with TRBJ2-1; 12 bases align to TRBD2. Germline V lookup: CDR1 SGHTA, CDR2 FQGNSA. The CDR3 has 17 residues. V shed 1 base and J 4 bases; nucleotides not matched to a gene: 5. The DNA of the CDR3 is TGTGCCAGCAGCTTAGTCTCTAGCGGGAGGGATTACAATGAGCAGTTCTTC. It translates to CASSLVSSGRDYNEQFF.

The chain is built from TRBV5-1 and TRBJ1-3; D may be TRBD1 (5 bases). V was shortened by 1 base and J by 2 bases, with 7 bases between the two germline ends. The CDR3 is 14 amino acids. Germline V lookup: CDR1 SGHRS, CDR2 YFSETQ. For the CDR3, the DNA is TGCGCCAGCAGCTTGTGGGGGACTGGAAACACCATATATTTT. As protein: CASSLWGTGNTIYF. The variable domain in full, completed from reference TRBV5-1 and TRBJ1-3, reads KAGVTQTPRYLIKTRGQQVTLSCSPISGHRSVSWYQQTPGQGLQFLFEYFSETQRNKGNFPGRFSGRQFSNSRSEMNVSTLELGDSALYLCASSLWGTGNTIYFGEGSWLTVV.

This rearrangement joins TRBV28 to TRBJ2-7; weak D call: TRBD1 (5 bases). V was pared by 7 bases and J by 7 bases, with 20 bases between. This CDR3 is 14 amino acids long. Germline CDR1 reads MDHEN; CDR2 reads SYDVKM. The CDR3: CASTPATASLEQYF. DNA of the CDR3: TGTGCCAGCACCCCAGCGACAGCCTCCTTGGAGCAGTACTTC. The complete variable domain, with remaining parts taken from reference TRBV28 and TRBJ2-7, reads DVKVTQSSRYLVKRTGEKVFLECVQDMDHENMFWYRQDPGLGLRLIYFSYDVKMKEKGDIPEGYSVSREKKERFSLILESASTNQTSMYLCASTPATASLEQYFGPGTRLTVT.

The J gene is TRBJ1-4, the V gene TRBV5-6; 8 positions agree with TRBD1. Trimming removed 4 bases from V and 4 bases from J; junction bases left unmatched: 6. The germline gives CDR1 SGHDT, CDR2 YYEEEE. The CDR3 has 15 residues. The CDR3 region is CASSQTGVNNEKLFF. The CDR3 DNA follows: TGTGCCAGCAGCCAGACAGGGGTTAATAATGAAAAACTGTTTTTT.

Note on this clone: The likely explanation is a read error, given a far larger clone one base away. The chain employs TRBV30 and TRBJ1-3, with D maybe TRBD1 (6 bases). CDR1 GTSNPN and CDR2 SVGIG come from the germline V gene (reference sequence). This CDR3 comprises 14 residues. The chain's CDR3 is CVWRSQGFGNTIYF. CDR3 sequence (DNA): TGTGTCTGGAGATCACAGGGATTTGGAAACACCATATATTTT.

This clone was counted a few times. DNA of the CDR3: TGCGCCAGCAGCGCCGGGACACCAAGCACAGATACGCAGTATTTT. Translated: CASSAGTPSTDTQYF. J is TRBJ2-3 and V is TRBV5-1, with D possibly TRBD1 on 6 matching bases. The CDR3 runs to 15 residues. Germline V gives CDR1 SGHRS, CDR2 YFSETQ. The V end was cut by 4 bases, the J end by 0 bases, with 12 bases between.

This chain links TRBV2 with TRBJ1-5; 9 bases fit TRBD1. The CDR3 runs 13 residues. CDR1 is SNHLY and CDR2 is FYNNEI in the germline V gene. V lost 10 bases, J lost 3 bases, and 4 bases stayed unmatched. The CDR3 region is CATGQGTNQPQHF. The CDR3, as DNA: TGTGCCACCGGACAGGGGACCAATCAGCCCCAGCATTTT.

This clone was counted ten times or more. The same CDR3 arises from other DNA sequences in this sample as well. The genes are TRBV5-1 and TRBJ1-1; D may be TRBD1 (5 bases). Germline CDR1 reads SGHRS; CDR2 reads YFSETQ. The CDR3 consists of 15 residues. V lost 3 bases to trimming and J lost 5 bases, with 17 bases between them. The CDR3 DNA is TGCGCCAGCAGCTCTCAGGGAGGAGGAGGGACTGAAGCTTTCTTT. This translates into CASSSQGGGGTEAFF.

This rearrangement joins TRBV11-1 to TRBJ2-2, with 13 bases aligning to TRBD2. V shed 1 base, J shed 6 bases, and the junction held 11 bases outside the gene matches. The CDR3 covers 19 residues. The germline CDR1 and CDR2 sequences are SGHAT and FQDESV (reference sequence). For the CDR3, the DNA is TGTGCCAGCAGCTTAGGCCCAGGAACTAGCGGGAGGGCCGCCGGGGAGCTGTTTTTT. This translates into CASSLGPGTSGRAAGELFF. The full variable domain, in which reference TRBV11-1 and TRBJ2-2 provide the parts outside the CDR3, is EAEVAQSPRYKITEKSQAVAFWCDPISGHATLYWYRQILGQGPELLVQFQDESVVDDSQLPKDRFSAERLKGVDSTLKIQPAELGDSAMYLCASSLGPGTSGRAAGELFFGEGSRLTVL.

The chain recombines TRBV7-9 with TRBJ2-2; 11 nucleotides agree with TRBD2. There are 15 residues in the CDR3. V shed 5 bases and J 3 bases; nucleotides not matched to a gene: 2. From germline, CDR1 is SEHNR and CDR2 FQNEAQ (reference sequence). The CDR3 reads CASSEGLADTGELFF. DNA of the CDR3: TGTGCCAGCAGCGAGGGACTAGCGGACACCGGGGAGCTGTTTTTT.

The chain links TRBV5-1 to TRBJ2-5, with 13 bases that match TRBD2. The junction had 2 bases not matched to a gene; V was cut back by 4 bases and J by 2 bases. CDR3 length: 15 residues. Germline V CDR1 and CDR2: SGHRS, YFSETQ. CDR3 region: CASSGLAGVQETQYF. CDR3 sequence (DNA): TGCGCCAGCAGCGGACTAGCGGGAGTTCAAGAGACCCAGTACTTC.

The gene calls are TRBV6-1 and TRBJ2-2; D is possibly TRBD1 (6 bases). The CDR3 loop spans 16 amino acids. Trimming took off 2 bases at V and 2 bases at J, with 12 bases between the two ends. Germline values: CDR1 MNHNS, CDR2 SASEGT. The CDR3 nucleotides are TGTGCCAGCAGTGAAATCTGGGGGCGCAACACCGGGGAGCTGTTTTTT. It is translated as CASSEIWGRNTGELFF.

This chain links TRBV14 with TRBJ1-2, with D possibly TRBD1 on 5 matching bases. Germline CDR1 is SGHDN and CDR2 is FVKESK. Trimming took off 0 bases at V and 0 bases at J, with 11 bases between the two ends. The length of the CDR3 is 16 residues. The CDR3, as DNA: TGTGCCAGCAGCCAAGAGCGCGGGGCAGCTAACTATGGCTACACCTTC. Its protein is CASSQERGAANYGYTF.

The chain couples TRBV2 to TRBJ2-5, with D possibly matching TRBD1 (6 bases). The CDR3 covers 13 residues. From germline, CDR1 is SNHLY and CDR2 FYNNEI. V shed 4 bases and J shed 4 bases, with 10 bases lying between them. CDR3 region: CASSGGLRETQYF. The CDR3 DNA sequence: TGTGCCAGCAGTGGGGGGCTTCGAGAGACCCAGTACTTC.

V gene TRBV30 combines with J gene TRBJ2-4; TRBD2 might be the D (7 bases). The germline CDR1 and CDR2 sequences are GTSNPN and SVGIG (reference sequence). V lost 3 bases and J lost 4, with 13 bases in between. This CDR3 region has 14 residues. The CDR3 here is CAWSPRGGKNIQYF. The CDR3 DNA follows: TGTGCCTGGAGCCCAAGGGGGGGGAAAAACATTCAGTACTTC. The whole variable domain, filled in from reference TRBV30 and TRBJ2-4, reads SQTIHQWPATLVQPVGSPLSLECTVEGTSNPNLYWYRQAAGRGLQLLFYSVGIGQISSEVPQNLSASRPQDRQFILSSKKLLLSDSGFYLCAWSPRGGKNIQYFGAGTRLSVL.

This chain links TRBV30 with TRBJ2-5; D gene uncertain. The end of the DNA fits TRBJ2-7 better, so the J call may be wrong. The germline V gene encodes CDR1 GTSNPN and CDR2 SVGIG (reference sequence). The CDR3 extends over 13 amino acids. The CDR3 DNA is TGTGCCTGGAGTGTGGGAACAAACTACGAGCAGTACTTC. This codes for CAWSVGTNYEQYF.

This clone showed up just once. V usage is TRBV4-1 and J usage is TRBJ1-4, with D perhaps matching TRBD1 (6 bases). The CDR3 has 14 amino acids. Germline V gives CDR1 MGHRA, CDR2 YSYEKL. The V gene lost 6 bases and the J gene lost 3 bases, with 11 bases spanning the gap. This CDR3 is CASRPTGANEKLFF. CDR3 sequence (DNA): TGCGCCAGCAGACCGACAGGAGCTAATGAAAAACTGTTTTTT.

The J gene is TRBJ2-1, the V gene TRBV5-4; 11 bases line up with TRBD2. With V trimmed by 4 bases and J by 6 bases, 9 bases remained unmatched. Germline V gene sequence: CDR1 SGHNT, CDR2 YYREEE (reference sequence). The CDR3 contains 16 residues. The CDR3 protein is CASSHAGTSGVNEQFF. The CDR3 bases are TGTGCCAGCAGCCATGCCGGGACTAGCGGTGTCAATGAGCAGTTCTTC.

V is TRBV27 and J is TRBJ1-1; a possible D gene is TRBD1 (5 bases). Germline CDR1 is MNHEY and CDR2 is SMNVEV (reference sequence). V was trimmed by 6 bases and J by 8 bases, leaving 13 bases between them. The CDR3 length is 12 residues. CDR3 nucleotides: TGTGCCAGCAGGACCGGGACTCTCGAAGCTTTCTTT. This encodes CASRTGTLEAFF.

J is TRBJ2-2 and V is TRBV4-1; 10 bases align to TRBD1. Germline-derived CDR1 and CDR2 are MGHRA and YSYEKL. The J segment lost 7 bases and the V segment lost 4 bases, leaving 3 bases of the junction unmatched. This CDR3 spans 14 amino acids. CDR3 coding DNA: TGCGCCAGCAGCCGACAGGGGGCGGGCGGGGAGCTGTTTTTT. Its protein is CASSRQGAGGELFF.